This T cell receptor (beta chain) was sequenced during a study of blood T cell repertoires in COVID-19. Study as a whole: Researchers got acute and convalescent COVID-19 samples from the United States, Italy and Spain. T cells, B-cell-depleted T cells, or PBMCs supplied cDNA or gDNA.

The CDR3 loop spans 14 amino acids. Germline-derived CDR1 and CDR2 are LGHDT and YNNKEL (reference sequence). V gave up 1 base and J gave up 4 bases, with 10 bases separating them. Authors' methods: Estimated nucleated cell counts came from reference gene primer amplification. This table comes from immunoSEQ multiplex PCR, and its TCRdb copy is limited to in-frame clones, with some not included. That table is the source of V, J and clone size, and D and trimming were worked out from the DNA. Of over 75,000 clones listed, 82% were seen once; the top ten hold approximately 1.2%. The sequenced sample consisted of peripheral blood. The chain employs TRBV3-1 (or the pseudogene TRBV3-2) and TRBJ1-2, with a possible D match to TRBD1 (6 bases). The receptor was derived from a woman older than 75 with acute or convalescent COVID-19. For the CDR3, the DNA is TGTGCCAGCAGCCAAGTTCAGGGGTTCTATGGCTACACCTTC. This sequence encodes CASSQVQGFYGYTF.